This T cell receptor (beta chain) is from a study of T cell responses to AZD1222 COVID-19 vaccine. Study details: Second-dose intervals of approximately 4 or approximately 12 weeks were pooled.

Study results and limitations: Variant regions that are unmutated are reportedly the target of nearly half of spike-specific TCRs.

Clones were read by immunoSEQ multiplex PCR, and TCRdb kept only the in-frame ones, dropping some. The table has around 97,000 clones, roughly 88% seen once; the top ten hold about 5%. With regard to this clone: Its antigen is not identified.

The clonotype originates from an adult in good health. The sequenced sample was peripheral blood, obtained on day 0 of AZD1222 vaccination.

The chain's CDR3 is CASSQLPGGQGYTF. The CDR3, as DNA: TGCGCCAGCAGCCAACTACCCGGCGGACAAGGCTACACCTTC. The V and J genes are TRBV4-1 and TRBJ1-2; possible D gene TRBD1, 5 bases. The V end was cut by 2 bases, the J end by 8 bases, with 15 bases between. This CDR3 is built from 14 residues. Germline V gene data show CDR1 as MGHRA and CDR2 as YSYEKL.